This T cell receptor (beta chain) was sequenced during a study of PD-L1 blockade in urothelial cancer (dated by TCRdb to about 2017). Regarding the study in general: Therapy was started around 2014 for all patients, and atezolizumab 1,200 mg was administered intravenously every 3 weeks. About 90% of the roughly 30 patients were identified as males with urothelial cancer of bladder origin, and a prior smoking history was reported by 18 of 29 patients. An ECOG performance status of 0 or 1 was recorded for the patients, and 0 to 3 prior chemotherapy regimens had been received by the patients. Blood samples were analyzed at 3 weeks after treatment start (second dose) and at 6 weeks after treatment start. Blood samples gave median yields of approximately 130,000 T cells and 80,000 to 90,000 unique TCRs, along with a median clonality of around 0.08. Somatic, immune and clinical correlates of response to PD-L1 blockade with atezolizumab in urothelial cancer were the focus of an exploratory multi-omic analysis. Pretreatment tumor samples and matched peripheral blood, collected serially before and after atezolizumab treatment, underwent TCR sequencing. Durable clinical benefit meant progression-free survival longer than 6 months, and TCR features were also tested against progression-free and overall survival. Whole exome sequencing and RNA sequencing of pretreatment tumors were performed alongside TCR sequencing in the same patients. Fewer than ten patients achieved durable clinical benefit and about 19 did not. Pretreatment blood TCR-seq was available for about 30 patients, at least one posttreatment blood collection was obtained for approximately 25 patients, and tumor TCR-seq was available for approximately 25 patients. The paper as a whole reports these results and caveats: Improved progression-free and overall survival was found to be associated with pretreatment peripheral blood TCR clonality below the median. Greater expansion of tumor-associated TCR clones in peripheral blood 3 weeks after the start of treatment was observed in patients with durable benefit (n ≈ 22, p = 0.022). Because of the small sample size (n of about 29) and the many exploratory analyses performed, the results are intended to be regarded as hypothesis-generating.

This sample's time point label indicates: pretreatment peripheral blood. A total of 25 to 35 patients with locally advanced or metastatic urothelial carcinoma, treated at Memorial Sloan Kettering on a trial protocol, made up the cohort. Peripheral blood mononuclear cells were collected pretreatment and during treatment, with between 1 and 8 total time points obtained per patient. The Qiagen DNeasy Blood extraction kit was used to purify genomic DNA from total PBMCs and tumor samples. Collected pretreatment and during treatment, PBMCs were isolated and stored as previously described. Synthetic TCR analog templates were spiked into each PCR so that absolute template abundance could be estimated from read counts. Using the immunoSEQ assay, TCRbeta CDR3 regions were amplified from genomic DNA with bias-controlled V and J gene primers. Sequencing of rearranged TCRbeta segments was done at approximately 20X coverage. Per the source publication's procedure: Sequencing errors were corrected by clustering, and CDR3s were annotated against IMGT so that V, D and J genes could be assigned. Out-of-frame and stop-codon sequences were excluded, and only productive TCRbeta rearrangements were used in downstream analyses. Clonality was computed as one minus Shannon entropy normalized by the log of the number of unique productive sequences. Fisher's exact test with Benjamini-Hochberg correction, using a cutoff of adjusted p below 0.01, was how clones that differed between time points or between blood and tumor were identified. Sourced from immuneACCESS, this table was stored by TCRdb with only in-frame sequences that have V and J called. A share of the clones is absent; for the studies checked, an unresolved V gene accounts for under half, and the remainder has no known explanation. V and J calls and clone size are those listed in that table; D and trimming were worked out from the DNA. Within this sample are about 87,000 clones, with 84% of them counted one time only. The ten biggest clones cover 2% to 2.5% of the sample.

The germline V gene (reference sequence) provides CDR1 MNHEY and CDR2 SMNVEV. From V the trimming removes 5 bases and from J it removes 3 bases, while the gene matches leave 13 bases of the junction unaccounted for. The CDR3 goes from the cysteine to the phenylalanine over 19 residues. Only CDR3 DNA remains: 57 bases, in frame from the first base. As regards this clone: No cognate antigen has been identified for it. One base away there is no much larger clone; base qualities are not given.

The sequence came from a man aged 60 to 75 with urothelial cancer. Recombination connected TRBV27 to TRBJ2-2; 12 nucleotides in the junction match TRBD2. Sequenced here: PBMCs, sampled around atezolizumab (anti-PD-L1) treatment. The CDR3 protein: CASSAARGPSGRDTGELFF. Read as DNA, the sequence is TGTGCCAGCAGTGCAGCACGAGGTCCTAGCGGGAGGGACACCGGGGAGCTGTTTTTT.